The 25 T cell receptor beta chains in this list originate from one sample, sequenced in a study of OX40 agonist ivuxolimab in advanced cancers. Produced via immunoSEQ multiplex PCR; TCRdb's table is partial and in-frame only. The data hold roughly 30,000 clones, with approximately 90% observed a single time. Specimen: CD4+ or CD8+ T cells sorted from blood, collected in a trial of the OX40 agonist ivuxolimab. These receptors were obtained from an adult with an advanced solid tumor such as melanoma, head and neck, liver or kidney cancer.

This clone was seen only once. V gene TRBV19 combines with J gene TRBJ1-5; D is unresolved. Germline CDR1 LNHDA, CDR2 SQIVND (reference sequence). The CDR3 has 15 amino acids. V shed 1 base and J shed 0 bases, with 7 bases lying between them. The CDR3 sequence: CASSIVGYSNQPQHF. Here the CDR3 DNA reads TGTGCCAGTAGTATAGTGGGATATAGCAATCAGCCCCAGCATTTT.

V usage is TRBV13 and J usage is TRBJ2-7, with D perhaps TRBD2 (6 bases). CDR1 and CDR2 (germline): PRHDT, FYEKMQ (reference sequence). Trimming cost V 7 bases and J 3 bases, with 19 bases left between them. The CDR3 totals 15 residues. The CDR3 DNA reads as TGTGCCAGCACGCCGTGGGGAGGCGGACACTACGAGCAGTACTTC. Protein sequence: CASTPWGGGHYEQYF.

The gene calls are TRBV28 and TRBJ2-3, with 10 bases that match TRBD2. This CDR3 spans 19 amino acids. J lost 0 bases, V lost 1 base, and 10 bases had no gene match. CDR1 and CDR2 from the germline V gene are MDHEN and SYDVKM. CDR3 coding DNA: TGTGCCAGCAGTTTATTAATAGCGGGGGGTGAATCTAGCACAGATACGCAGTATTTT. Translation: CASSLLIAGGESSTDTQYF. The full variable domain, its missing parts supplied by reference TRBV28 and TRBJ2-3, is DVKVTQSSRYLVKRTGEKVFLECVQDMDHENMFWYRQDPGLGLRLIYFSYDVKMKEKGDIPEGYSVSREKKERFSLILESASTNQTSMYLCASSLLIAGGESSTDTQYFGPGTRLTVL.

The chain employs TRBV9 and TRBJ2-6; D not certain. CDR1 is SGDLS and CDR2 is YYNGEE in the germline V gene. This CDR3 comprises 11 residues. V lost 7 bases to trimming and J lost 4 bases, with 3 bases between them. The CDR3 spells CASYGANVLTF. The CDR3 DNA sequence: TGTGCCAGCTACGGGGCCAACGTCCTGACTTTC.

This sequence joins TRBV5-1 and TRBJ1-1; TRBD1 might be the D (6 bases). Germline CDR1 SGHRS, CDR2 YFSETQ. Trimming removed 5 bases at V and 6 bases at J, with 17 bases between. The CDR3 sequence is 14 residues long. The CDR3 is CASSKGDRDPEAFF. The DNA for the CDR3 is TGCGCCAGCAGTAAGGGGGACCGGGACCCTGAAGCTTTCTTT. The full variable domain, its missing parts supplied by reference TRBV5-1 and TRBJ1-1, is KAGVTQTPRYLIKTRGQQVTLSCSPISGHRSVSWYQQTPGQGLQFLFEYFSETQRNKGNFPGRFSGRQFSNSRSEMNVSTLELGDSALYLCASSKGDRDPEAFFGQGTRLTVV.

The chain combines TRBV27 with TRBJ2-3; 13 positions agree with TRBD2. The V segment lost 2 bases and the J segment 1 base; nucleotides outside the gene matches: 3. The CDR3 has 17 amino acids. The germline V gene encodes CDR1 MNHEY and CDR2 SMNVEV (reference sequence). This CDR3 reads CASSLQGTSGGTDTQYF. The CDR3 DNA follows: TGTGCCAGCAGTTTACAAGGGACTAGCGGGGGCACAGATACGCAGTATTTT.

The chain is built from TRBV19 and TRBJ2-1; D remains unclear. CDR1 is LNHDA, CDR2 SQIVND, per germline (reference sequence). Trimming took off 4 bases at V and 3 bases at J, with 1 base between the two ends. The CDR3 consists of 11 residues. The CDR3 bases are TGTGCCAGTAGTAGCTACAATGAGCAGTTCTTC. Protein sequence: CASSSYNEQFF.

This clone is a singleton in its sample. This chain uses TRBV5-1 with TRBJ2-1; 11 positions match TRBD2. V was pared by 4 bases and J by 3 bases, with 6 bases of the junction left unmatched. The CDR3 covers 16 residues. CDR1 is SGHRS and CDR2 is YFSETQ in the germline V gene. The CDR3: CASSATSGGHYNEQFF. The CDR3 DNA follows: TGCGCCAGCAGCGCCACTAGCGGGGGCCACTACAATGAGCAGTTCTTC.

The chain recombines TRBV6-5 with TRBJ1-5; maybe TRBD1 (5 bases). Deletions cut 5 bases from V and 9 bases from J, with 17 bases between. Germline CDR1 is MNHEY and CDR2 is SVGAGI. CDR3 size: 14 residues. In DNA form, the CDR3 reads TGTGCCAGCAGTCCGGGATCTTCGGGGCTGCCCCAGCATTTT. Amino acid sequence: CASSPGSSGLPQHF.

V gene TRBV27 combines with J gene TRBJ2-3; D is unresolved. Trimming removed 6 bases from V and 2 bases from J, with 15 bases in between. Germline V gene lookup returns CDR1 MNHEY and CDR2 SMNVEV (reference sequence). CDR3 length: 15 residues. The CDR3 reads CASSQPATYTDTQYF. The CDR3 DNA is TGTGCCAGCAGCCAGCCGGCCACGTACACAGATACGCAGTATTTT.

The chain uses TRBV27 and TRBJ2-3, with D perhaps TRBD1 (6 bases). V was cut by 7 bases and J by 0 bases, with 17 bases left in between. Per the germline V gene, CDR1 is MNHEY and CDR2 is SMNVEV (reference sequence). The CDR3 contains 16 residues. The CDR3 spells CASTPTPDRSTDTQYF. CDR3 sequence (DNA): TGTGCCAGCACCCCCACCCCCGACAGGAGCACAGATACGCAGTATTTT.

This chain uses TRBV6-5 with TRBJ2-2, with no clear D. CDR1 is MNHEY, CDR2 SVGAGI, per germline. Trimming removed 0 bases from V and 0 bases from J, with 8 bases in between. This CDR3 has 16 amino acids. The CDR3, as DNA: TGTGCCAGCAGTTACTCCTCAAGGGCGAACACCGGGGAGCTGTTTTTT. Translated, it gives CASSYSSRANTGELFF.

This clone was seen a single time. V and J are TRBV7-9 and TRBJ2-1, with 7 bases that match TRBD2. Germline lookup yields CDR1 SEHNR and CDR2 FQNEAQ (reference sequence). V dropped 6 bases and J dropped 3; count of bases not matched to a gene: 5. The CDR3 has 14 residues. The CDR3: CASRPGLNYNEQFF. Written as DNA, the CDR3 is TGTGCCAGCAGACCGGGACTAAACTACAATGAGCAGTTCTTC.

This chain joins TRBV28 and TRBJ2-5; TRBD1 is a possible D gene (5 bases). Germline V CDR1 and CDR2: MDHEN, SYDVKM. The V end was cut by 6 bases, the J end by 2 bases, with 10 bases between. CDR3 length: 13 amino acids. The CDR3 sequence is CASRSGSQETQYF. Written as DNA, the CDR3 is TGTGCCAGCAGATCAGGGTCTCAAGAGACCCAGTACTTC.

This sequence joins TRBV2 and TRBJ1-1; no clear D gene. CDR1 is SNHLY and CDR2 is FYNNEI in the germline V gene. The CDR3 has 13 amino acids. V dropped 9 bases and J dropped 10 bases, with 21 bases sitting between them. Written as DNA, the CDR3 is TGTGCCAGGACCTTTAGGACCTCCGCGGGAGCTTTCTTT. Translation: CARTFRTSAGAFF. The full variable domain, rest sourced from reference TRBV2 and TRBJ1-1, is EPEVTQTPSHQVTQMGQEVILRCVPISNHLYFYWYRQILGQKVEFLVSFYNNEISEKSEIFDDQFSVERPDGSNFTLKIRSTKLEDSAMYFCARTFRTSAGAFFGQGTRLTVV.

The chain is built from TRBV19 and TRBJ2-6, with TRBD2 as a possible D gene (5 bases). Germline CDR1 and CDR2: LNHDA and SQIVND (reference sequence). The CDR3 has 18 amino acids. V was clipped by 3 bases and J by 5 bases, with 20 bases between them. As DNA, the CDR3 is TGTGCCAGTAGTATCCGGGGAGTCGGTTCTGTGAGGGCCAACGTCCTGACTTTC. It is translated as CASSIRGVGSVRANVLTF.

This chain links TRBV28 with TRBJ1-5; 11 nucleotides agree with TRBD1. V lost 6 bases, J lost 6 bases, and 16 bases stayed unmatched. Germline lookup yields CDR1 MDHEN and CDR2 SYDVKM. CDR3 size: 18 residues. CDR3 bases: TGTGCCAGCAGGGCGGCAGGGACAGGGGGAGTGGCAGGTCAGCCCCAGCATTTT. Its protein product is CASRAAGTGGVAGQPQHF.

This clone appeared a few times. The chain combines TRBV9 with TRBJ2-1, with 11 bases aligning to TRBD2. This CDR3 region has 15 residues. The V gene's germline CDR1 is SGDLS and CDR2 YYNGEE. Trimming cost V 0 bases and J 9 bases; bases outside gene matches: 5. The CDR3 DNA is TGTGCCAGCAGCGTAGGTGCTAGCGGGAGGCCTGAGCAGTTCTTC. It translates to CASSVGASGRPEQFF. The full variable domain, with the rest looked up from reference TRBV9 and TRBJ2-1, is DSGVTQTPKHLITATGQRVTLRCSPRSGDLSVYWYQQSLDQGLQFLIQYYNGEERAKGNILERFSAQQFPDLHSELNLSSLELGDSALYFCASSVGASGRPEQFFGPGTRLTVL.

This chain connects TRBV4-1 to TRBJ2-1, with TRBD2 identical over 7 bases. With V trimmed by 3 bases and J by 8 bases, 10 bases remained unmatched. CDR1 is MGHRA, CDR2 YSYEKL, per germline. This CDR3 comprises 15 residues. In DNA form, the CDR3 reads TGCGCCAGCAGCCACCCCAACGGACTAGTCGATGAGCAGTTCTTC. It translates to CASSHPNGLVDEQFF.

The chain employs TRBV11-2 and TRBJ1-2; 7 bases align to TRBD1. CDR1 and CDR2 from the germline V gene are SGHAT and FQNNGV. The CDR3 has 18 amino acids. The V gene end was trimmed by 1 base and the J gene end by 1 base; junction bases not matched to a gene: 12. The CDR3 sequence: CASSLGLLDRDLNYGYTF. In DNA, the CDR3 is TGTGCCAGCAGCTTAGGCCTCCTTGACAGGGACCTTAACTATGGCTACACCTTC.

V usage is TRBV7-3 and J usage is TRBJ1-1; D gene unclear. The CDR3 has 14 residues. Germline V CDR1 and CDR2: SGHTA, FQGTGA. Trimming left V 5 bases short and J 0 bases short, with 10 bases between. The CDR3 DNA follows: TGTGCCAGCAGCCCCACACAGATGAACACTGAAGCTTTCTTT. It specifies CASSPTQMNTEAFF.

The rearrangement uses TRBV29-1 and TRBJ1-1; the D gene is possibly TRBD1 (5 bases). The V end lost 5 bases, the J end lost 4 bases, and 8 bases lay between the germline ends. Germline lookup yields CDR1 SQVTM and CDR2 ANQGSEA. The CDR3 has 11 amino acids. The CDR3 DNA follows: TGCAGCGTTCAGGGTAGCACTGAAGCTTTCTTT. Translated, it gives CSVQGSTEAFF.

As DNA, the CDR3 is TGTGCCAGTAGTCTGTGGACCTATGGCTACACCTTC. Translated, it gives CASSLWTYGYTF. V is TRBV19 and J is TRBJ1-2; no clear D gene. Trimming removed 5 bases at V and 4 bases at J, with 8 bases between. The CDR3 loop spans 12 amino acids. Germline loops: CDR1 LNHDA, CDR2 SQIVND (reference sequence).

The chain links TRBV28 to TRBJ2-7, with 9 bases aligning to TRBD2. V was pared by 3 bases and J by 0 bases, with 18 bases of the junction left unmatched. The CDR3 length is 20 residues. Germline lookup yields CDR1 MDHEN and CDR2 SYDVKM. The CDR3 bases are TGTGCCAGCAGTTTGCCCACCGGGACTAGCTCTCAGGCAAGCTCCTACGAGCAGTACTTC. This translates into CASSLPTGTSSQASSYEQYF.

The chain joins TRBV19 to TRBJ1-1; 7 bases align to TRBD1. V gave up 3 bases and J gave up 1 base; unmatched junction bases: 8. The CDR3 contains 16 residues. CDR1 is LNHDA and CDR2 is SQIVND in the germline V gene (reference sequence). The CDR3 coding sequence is TGTGCCAGTAGTATTCGAGGGGGCGCGGGGAACACTGAAGCTTTCTTT. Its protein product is CASSIRGGAGNTEAFF.